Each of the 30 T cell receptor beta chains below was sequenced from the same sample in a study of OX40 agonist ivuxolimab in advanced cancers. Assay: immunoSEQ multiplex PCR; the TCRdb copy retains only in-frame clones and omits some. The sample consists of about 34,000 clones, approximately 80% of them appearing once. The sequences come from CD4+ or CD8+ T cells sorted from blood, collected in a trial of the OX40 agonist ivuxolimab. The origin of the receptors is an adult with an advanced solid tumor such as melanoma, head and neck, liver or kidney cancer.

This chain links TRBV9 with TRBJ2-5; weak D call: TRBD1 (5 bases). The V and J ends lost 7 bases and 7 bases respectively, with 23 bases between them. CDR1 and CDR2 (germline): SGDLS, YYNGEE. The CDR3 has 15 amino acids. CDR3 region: CASAQGVSPLGTQYF. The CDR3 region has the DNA TGTGCCAGCGCCCAAGGGGTTTCCCCCTTAGGGACCCAGTACTTC.

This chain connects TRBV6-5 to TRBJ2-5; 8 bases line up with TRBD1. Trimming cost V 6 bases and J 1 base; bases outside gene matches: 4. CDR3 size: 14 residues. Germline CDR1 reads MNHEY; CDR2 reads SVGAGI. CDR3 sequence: CASRRTGPQETQYF. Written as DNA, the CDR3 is TGTGCCAGCAGGAGGACAGGGCCCCAAGAGACCCAGTACTTC.

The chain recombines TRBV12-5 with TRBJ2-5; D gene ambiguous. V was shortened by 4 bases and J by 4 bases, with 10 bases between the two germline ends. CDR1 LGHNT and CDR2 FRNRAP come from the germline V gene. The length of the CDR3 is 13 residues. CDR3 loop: CASGYGLGETQYF. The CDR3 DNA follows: TGTGCTAGTGGTTACGGTCTGGGAGAGACCCAGTACTTC.

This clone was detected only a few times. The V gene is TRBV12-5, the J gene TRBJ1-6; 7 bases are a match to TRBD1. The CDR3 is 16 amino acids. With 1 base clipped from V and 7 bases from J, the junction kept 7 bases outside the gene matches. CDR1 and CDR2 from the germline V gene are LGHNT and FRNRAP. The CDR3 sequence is CASGLGGQKINSPLHF. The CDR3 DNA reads TGTGCTAGTGGTTTGGGGGGACAGAAAATAAATTCACCCCTCCACTTT.

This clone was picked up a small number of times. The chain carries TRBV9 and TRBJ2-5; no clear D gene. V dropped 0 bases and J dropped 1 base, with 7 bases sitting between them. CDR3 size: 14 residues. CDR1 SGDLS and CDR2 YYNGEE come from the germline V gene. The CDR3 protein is CASSVAGLQETQYF. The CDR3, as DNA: TGTGCCAGCAGCGTAGCGGGCCTCCAAGAGACCCAGTACTTC.

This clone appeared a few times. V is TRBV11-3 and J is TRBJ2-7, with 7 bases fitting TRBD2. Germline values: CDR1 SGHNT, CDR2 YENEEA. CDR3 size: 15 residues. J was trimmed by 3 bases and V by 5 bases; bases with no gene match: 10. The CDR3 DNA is TGTGCCAGCAGCCTGGGGACCCGGGGGGTCTACGAGCAGTACTTC. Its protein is CASSLGTRGVYEQYF.

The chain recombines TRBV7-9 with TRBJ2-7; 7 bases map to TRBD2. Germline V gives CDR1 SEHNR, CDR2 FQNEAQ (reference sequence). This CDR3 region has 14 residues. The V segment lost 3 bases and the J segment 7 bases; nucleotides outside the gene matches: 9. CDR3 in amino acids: CASSFGEGSREQYF. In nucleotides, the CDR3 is TGTGCCAGCAGCTTCGGGGAGGGGTCGCGGGAGCAGTACTTC.

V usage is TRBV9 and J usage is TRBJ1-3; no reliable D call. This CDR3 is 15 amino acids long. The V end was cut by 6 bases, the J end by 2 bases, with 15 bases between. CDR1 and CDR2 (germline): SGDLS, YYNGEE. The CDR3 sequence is CASTTEPVPGNTIYF. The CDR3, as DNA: TGTGCCAGCACCACAGAACCAGTACCTGGAAACACCATATATTTT.

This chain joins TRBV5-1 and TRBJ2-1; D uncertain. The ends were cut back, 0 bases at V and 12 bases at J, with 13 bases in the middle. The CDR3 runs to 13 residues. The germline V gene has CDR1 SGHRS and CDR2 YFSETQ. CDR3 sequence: CASSLGPLNVQFF. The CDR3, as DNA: TGCGCCAGCAGCTTGGGACCACTTAACGTGCAGTTCTTC.

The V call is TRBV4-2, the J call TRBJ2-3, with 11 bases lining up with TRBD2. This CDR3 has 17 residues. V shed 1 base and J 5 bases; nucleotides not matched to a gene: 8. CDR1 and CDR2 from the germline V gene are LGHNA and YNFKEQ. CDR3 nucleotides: TGTGCCAGCAGCCAAGTGCTAGCGGGAGGCAGTGTAGATACGCAGTATTTT. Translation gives CASSQVLAGGSVDTQYF.

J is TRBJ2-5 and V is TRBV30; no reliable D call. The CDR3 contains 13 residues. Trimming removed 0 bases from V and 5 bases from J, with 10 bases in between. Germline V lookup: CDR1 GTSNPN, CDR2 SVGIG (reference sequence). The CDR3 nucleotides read TGTGCCTGGAGTGTTAAAGGTCGGGAGACCCAGTACTTC. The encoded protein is CAWSVKGRETQYF.

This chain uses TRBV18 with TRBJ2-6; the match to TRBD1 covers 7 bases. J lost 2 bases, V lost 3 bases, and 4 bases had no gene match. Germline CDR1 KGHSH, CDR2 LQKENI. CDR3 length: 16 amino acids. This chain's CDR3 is CASSPEGAAGANVLTF. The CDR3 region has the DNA TGTGCCAGCTCACCCGAGGGGGCAGCTGGGGCCAACGTCCTGACTTTC.

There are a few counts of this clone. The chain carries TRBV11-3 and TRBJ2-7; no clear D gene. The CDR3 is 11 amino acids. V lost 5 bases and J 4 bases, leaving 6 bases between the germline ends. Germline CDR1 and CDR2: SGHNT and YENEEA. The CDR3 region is CASSLWYEQYF. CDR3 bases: TGTGCCAGCAGCCTGTGGTACGAGCAGTACTTC.

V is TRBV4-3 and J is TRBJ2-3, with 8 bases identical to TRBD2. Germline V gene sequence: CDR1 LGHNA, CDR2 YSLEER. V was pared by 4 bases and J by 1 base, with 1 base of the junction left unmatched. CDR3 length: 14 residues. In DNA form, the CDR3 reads TGCGCCAGCAGCCTTAGCGGGGGCACAGATACGCAGTATTTT. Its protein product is CASSLSGGTDTQYF.

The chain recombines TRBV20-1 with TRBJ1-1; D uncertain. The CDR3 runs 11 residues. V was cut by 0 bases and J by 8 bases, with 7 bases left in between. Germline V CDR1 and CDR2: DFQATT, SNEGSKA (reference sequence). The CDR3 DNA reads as TGCAGTGCTAGAGATTCTCCCGAAGCTTTCTTT. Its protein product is CSARDSPEAFF.

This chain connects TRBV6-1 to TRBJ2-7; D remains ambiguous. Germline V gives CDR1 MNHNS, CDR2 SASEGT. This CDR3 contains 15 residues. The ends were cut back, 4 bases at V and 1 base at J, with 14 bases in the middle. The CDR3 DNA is TGTGCCAGCAGTGTGGATGAGGTGGCGTCCTACGAGCAGTACTTC. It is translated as CASSVDEVASYEQYF.

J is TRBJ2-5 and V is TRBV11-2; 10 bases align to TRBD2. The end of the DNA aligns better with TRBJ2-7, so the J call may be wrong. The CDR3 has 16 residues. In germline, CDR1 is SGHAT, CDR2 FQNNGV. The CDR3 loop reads CASSLVSGRASNEQYF. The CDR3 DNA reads TGTGCCAGCAGCTTGGTCAGCGGGAGGGCCTCGAACGAGCAGTACTTC.

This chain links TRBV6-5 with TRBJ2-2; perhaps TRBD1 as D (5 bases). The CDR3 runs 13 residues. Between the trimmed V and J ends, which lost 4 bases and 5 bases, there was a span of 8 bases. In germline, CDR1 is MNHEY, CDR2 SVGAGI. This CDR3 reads CASSWGLTGELFF. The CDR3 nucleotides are TGTGCCAGCAGTTGGGGCTTAACCGGGGAGCTGTTTTTT.

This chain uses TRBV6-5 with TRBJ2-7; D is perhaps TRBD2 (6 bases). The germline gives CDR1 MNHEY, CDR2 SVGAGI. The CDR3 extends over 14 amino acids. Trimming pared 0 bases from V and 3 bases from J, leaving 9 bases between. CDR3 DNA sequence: TGTGCCAGCAGTTACTCACAAGCGGGCTACGAGCAGTACTTC. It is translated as CASSYSQAGYEQYF.

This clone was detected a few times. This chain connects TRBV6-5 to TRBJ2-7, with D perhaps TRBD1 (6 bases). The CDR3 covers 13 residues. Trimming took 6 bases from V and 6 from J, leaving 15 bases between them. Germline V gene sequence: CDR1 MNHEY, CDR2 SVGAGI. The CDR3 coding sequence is TGTGCCAGCAGCCCCAAACAGGGCACCGAGCAGTACTTC. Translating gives CASSPKQGTEQYF.

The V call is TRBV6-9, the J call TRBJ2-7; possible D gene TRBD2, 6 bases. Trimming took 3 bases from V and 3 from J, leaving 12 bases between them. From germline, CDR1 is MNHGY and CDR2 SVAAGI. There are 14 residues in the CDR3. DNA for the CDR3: TGTGCCAGCAGTTACCACGGACTAAGCTACGAGCAGTACTTC. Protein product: CASSYHGLSYEQYF.

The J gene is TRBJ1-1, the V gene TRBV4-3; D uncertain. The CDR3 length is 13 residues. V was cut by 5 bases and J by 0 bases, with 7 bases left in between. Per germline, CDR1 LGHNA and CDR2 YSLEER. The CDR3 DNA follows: TGCGCCAGCAGCGTTACGATGAACACTGAAGCTTTCTTT. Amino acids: CASSVTMNTEAFF.

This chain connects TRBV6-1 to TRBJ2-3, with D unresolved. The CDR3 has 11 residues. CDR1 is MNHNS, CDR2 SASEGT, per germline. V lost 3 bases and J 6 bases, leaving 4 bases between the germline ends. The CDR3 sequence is CASSEADTQYF. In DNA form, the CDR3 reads TGTGCCAGCAGTGAGGCGGATACGCAGTATTTT.

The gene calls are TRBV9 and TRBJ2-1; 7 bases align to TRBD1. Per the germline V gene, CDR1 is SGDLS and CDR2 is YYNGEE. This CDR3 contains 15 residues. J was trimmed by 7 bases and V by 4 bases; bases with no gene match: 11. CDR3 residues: CASSFDTGAWNEQFF. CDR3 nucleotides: TGTGCCAGCAGCTTTGATACAGGGGCCTGGAATGAGCAGTTCTTC.

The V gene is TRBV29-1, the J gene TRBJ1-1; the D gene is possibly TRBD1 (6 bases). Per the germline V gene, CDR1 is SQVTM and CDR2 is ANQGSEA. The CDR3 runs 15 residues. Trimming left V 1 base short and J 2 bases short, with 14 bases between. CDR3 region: CSVEGVAGANTEAFF. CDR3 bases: TGCAGCGTTGAAGGGGTGGCGGGGGCAAACACTGAAGCTTTCTTT.

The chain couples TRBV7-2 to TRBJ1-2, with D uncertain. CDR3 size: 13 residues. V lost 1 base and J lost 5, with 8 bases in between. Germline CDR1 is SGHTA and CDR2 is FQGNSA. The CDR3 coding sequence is TGTGCCAGCAGCTTAGAGTCTGATTATGGCTACACCTTC. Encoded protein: CASSLESDYGYTF.

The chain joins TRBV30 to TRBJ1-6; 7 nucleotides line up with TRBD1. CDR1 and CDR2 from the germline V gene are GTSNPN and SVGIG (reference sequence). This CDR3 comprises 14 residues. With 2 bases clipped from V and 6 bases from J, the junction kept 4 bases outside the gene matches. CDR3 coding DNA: TGTGCCTGGAGTCCGGGACAGTCTAATTCACCCCTCCACTTT. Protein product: CAWSPGQSNSPLHF.

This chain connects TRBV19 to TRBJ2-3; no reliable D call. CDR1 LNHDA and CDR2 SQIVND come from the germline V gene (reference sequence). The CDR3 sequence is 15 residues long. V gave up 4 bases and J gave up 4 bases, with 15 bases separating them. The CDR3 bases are TGTGCCAGTAGTACCTTTCGGAGTCGCTCAGATACGCAGTATTTT. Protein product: CASSTFRSRSDTQYF.

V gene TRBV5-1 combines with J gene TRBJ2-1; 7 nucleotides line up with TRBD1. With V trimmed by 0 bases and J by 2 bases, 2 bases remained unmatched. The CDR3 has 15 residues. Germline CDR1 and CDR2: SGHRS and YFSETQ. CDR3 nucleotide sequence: TGCGCCAGCAGCTTGGACAGGGGAACCTACAATGAGCAGTTCTTC. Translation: CASSLDRGTYNEQFF.

The CDR3 region has the DNA TGTGCCAGCAGCTTAGAGTGGTCAGAAGCTTTCTTT. Its translation: CASSLEWSEAFF. The chain links TRBV7-2 to TRBJ1-1; the D is unclear. Germline-derived CDR1 and CDR2 are SGHTA and FQGNSA. CDR3 length equals 12 residues. The ends were cut back, 1 base at V and 8 bases at J, with 8 bases in the middle.